Listed below are T cell receptor beta chains from one sample, sequenced in a study of cytomegalovirus exposure and HLA in healthy donors. Data came from immunoSEQ multiplex PCR; TCRdb stores just in-frame clones and leaves some out. The repertoire holds approximately 220,000 clones, with approximately 83% as singletons. The material sequenced was PBMCs. The receptor source for this set is a woman younger than 45 in good health and CMV-seropositive. The CDR3 runs from the conserved cysteine through the conserved F or W. Where a row states a size, it is once, few, many or the class of an expanded clone; other rows omit it.

clone_size v_call cdr3_aa
- TRBV6-5 CASSYRGRIISEQYF
- TRBV2 CASRNADTQYF
few TRBV28 CASSQGGQPQHF
- TRBV27 CASSFDRDNEKLFF
- TRBV5-1 CASSLGSSHTEAFF
- TRBV21-1 CASSKKKAASGSSSTDTQYF
- TRBV29-1 CSVVAGVSYNEQFF
- TRBV6-6 CASSYSRGAQPQHF
- TRBV27 CASSFGGSSQQYF
few TRBV27 CAIPRGVVSGNTIYF
- TRBV5-1 CASTQGAGVNEQFF
- TRBV6-5 CASSYSRAGGEQYF
- TRBV20-1 CSASLYSGYTF
- TRBV5-1 CASSLRSLPTGELFF
- TRBV6-1 CASSVGDSNYGYTF
- TRBV28 CASRRDRGVGEQYF
- TRBV11-3 CASSPGIGTYEQYF
- TRBV6-5 CASSYLSKRETQYF
- TRBV28 CASSLAGGPYTDTQYF
few TRBV2 CASRHTTPYEQYF
- TRBV30 CAWSVHGAHEQYF
- TRBV10-3 CAISDAGAGEETQYF
- TRBV2 CASNPGPSSVSVEKLFF
- TRBV9 CASSVDQGLEGNIQYF
- TRBV10-3 CAISEAGGSSEAFF
few TRBV30 CAWGRPYYGYTF
- TRBV2 CASRTSTGELFF
- TRBV6-5 CASSSGTGDYEQYF
- TRBV19 CASGVPGTEAFF
- TRBV30 CAWSPRVTGGLNTEAFF
- TRBV9 CASSDKINTEAFF